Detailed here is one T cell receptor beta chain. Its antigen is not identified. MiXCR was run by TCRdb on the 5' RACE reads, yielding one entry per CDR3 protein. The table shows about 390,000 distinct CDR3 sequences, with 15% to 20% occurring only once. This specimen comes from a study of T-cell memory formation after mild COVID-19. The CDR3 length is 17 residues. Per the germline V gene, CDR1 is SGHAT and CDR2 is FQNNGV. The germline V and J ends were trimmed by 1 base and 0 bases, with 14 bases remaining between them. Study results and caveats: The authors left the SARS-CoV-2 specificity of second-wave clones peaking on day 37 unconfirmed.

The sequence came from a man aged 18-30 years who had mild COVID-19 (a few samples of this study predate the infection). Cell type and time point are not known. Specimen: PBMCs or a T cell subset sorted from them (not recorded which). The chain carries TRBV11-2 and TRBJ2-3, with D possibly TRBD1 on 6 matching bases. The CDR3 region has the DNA TGTGCCAGCAGCTTAGGTCGGGCAGGGGCTAGCACAGATACGCAGTATTTT. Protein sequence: CASSLGRAGASTDTQYF.